These 32 T cell receptor beta chains originate from one sample sequenced in a study of response to subunit inactivated influenza vaccine (dated by TCRdb to the late 2010s). The library relied on RT-PCR. Sequenced using an Illumina HiSeq 2500. TCRdb cleaned the public reads at Q25 with fastp, built clones with MiXCR and kept in-frame beta chains. CDR3 protein sequences are deduplicated, and each keeps its most common genes and DNA. The sample data list some 800,000 distinct CDR3 sequences, and 21% of these were observed just once. Roughly a tenth of the sample belongs to the ten largest clones. The sample in question was PBMCs from blood, obtained more than 4 days after vaccination. All receptors derive from a man aged 45-60 years who received an inactivated influenza vaccine. Donor details come from another sample of the same person, matched by shared clones.

The gene calls are TRBV20-1 and TRBJ2-7, with 9 bases matching TRBD2. Germline V lookup: CDR1 DFQATT, CDR2 SNEGSKA (reference sequence). V was clipped by 0 bases and J by 4 bases; unmatched bases: 10. CDR3 length equals 16 residues. In DNA, the CDR3 is TGCAGTGCTAGAGATCGGGCTAGCGGGATTCAGTACGAGCAGTACTTC. Translating it yields CSARDRASGIQYEQYF.

This clonotype has a count of ten or more. As DNA, the CDR3 is TGCAGCGTTCCGTGGGTGGGCACAGATACGCAGTATTTT. This sequence encodes CSVPWVGTDTQYF. The chain couples TRBV29-1 to TRBJ2-3; no reliable D call. Trimming pared 5 bases from V and 1 base from J, leaving 10 bases between. The CDR3 covers 13 residues. Germline V gene lookup returns CDR1 SQVTM and CDR2 ANQGSEA.

This clonotype has just a few counts. The chain recombines TRBV4-2 with TRBJ2-5; 7 nucleotides agree with TRBD1. CDR1 and CDR2 from the germline V gene are LGHNA and YNFKEQ. The CDR3 is 14 amino acids. V was pared by 1 base and J by 5 bases, with 4 bases of the junction left unmatched. As DNA, the CDR3 is TGTGCCAGCAGCCAAGTTACAGGGGTGGAGACCCAGTACTTC. It encodes CASSQVTGVETQYF.

The chain carries TRBV2 and TRBJ2-3, with 9 bases aligning to TRBD1. This CDR3 has 18 residues. Germline values: CDR1 SNHLY, CDR2 FYNNEI. The V segment lost 11 bases and the J segment 1 base; nucleotides outside the gene matches: 19. The CDR3 reads CALSWLGTGLMGTDTQYF. The CDR3 nucleotides are TGTGCCCTCAGTTGGCTTGGGACAGGGCTAATGGGCACAGATACGCAGTATTTT.

The chain joins TRBV6-4 to TRBJ2-1; 12 bases match TRBD1. The germline CDR1 and CDR2 sequences are MRHNA and SNTAGT. The CDR3 runs 14 residues. With V trimmed by 5 bases and J by 8 bases, 4 bases remained unmatched. The CDR3 loop is CASSSGTGGHEQFF. The CDR3 region has the DNA TGTGCCAGCAGTTCCGGGACAGGGGGCCATGAGCAGTTCTTC.

This clonotype was seen ten or more times. The chain employs TRBV28 and TRBJ1-2; the D gene is possibly TRBD1 (5 bases). Trimming took 3 bases from V and 4 from J, leaving 15 bases between them. CDR3 length equals 15 residues. CDR1 MDHEN and CDR2 SYDVKM come from the germline V gene. In DNA, the CDR3 is TGTGCCAGCAGTTTCGGCGCAGGGATGGCCTATGGCTACACCTTC. Its translation is CASSFGAGMAYGYTF.

The chain joins TRBV4-1 to TRBJ2-5; the D is unclear. V was trimmed by 1 base and J by 1 base, leaving 16 bases between them. There are 17 residues in the CDR3. Germline values: CDR1 MGHRA, CDR2 YSYEKL. CDR3 in DNA: TGCGCCAGCAGCCAAGCTGGGTTGAGGCTGATCCAAGAGACCCAGTACTTC. This codes for CASSQAGLRLIQETQYF.

This clonotype was picked up a small number of times. The chain links TRBV18 to TRBJ1-1; D is unresolved. V lost 3 bases, J lost 1 base, and 9 bases lay in between. The CDR3 has 14 amino acids. CDR1 is KGHSH, CDR2 LQKENI, per germline. The CDR3, as DNA: TGTGCCAGCTCACCTAGGTCGGGGAACACTGAAGCTTTCTTT. Residues: CASSPRSGNTEAFF.

This clonotype showed up just a few times. The genes are TRBV5-6 and TRBJ2-1; no firm D call. Germline values: CDR1 SGHDT, CDR2 YYEEEE. V lost 4 bases to trimming and J lost 9 bases, with 11 bases between them. This CDR3 has 12 residues. CDR3 in amino acids: CASSNWKTEQFF. The CDR3 region has the DNA TGTGCCAGCAGCAATTGGAAGACTGAGCAGTTCTTC. The full variable domain, in which reference TRBV5-6 and TRBJ2-1 provide the parts outside the CDR3, is DAGVTQSPTHLIKTRGQQVTLRCSPKSGHDTVSWYQQALGQGPQFIFQYYEEEERQRGNFPDRFSGHQFPNYSSELNVNALLLGDSALYLCASSNWKTEQFFGPGTRLTVL.

V gene TRBV4-3 combines with J gene TRBJ2-7; D is possibly TRBD1 or TRBD2 (5 bases each). Germline values: CDR1 LGHNA, CDR2 YSLEER. Trimming left V 3 bases short and J 0 bases short, with 12 bases between. This CDR3 is built from 15 residues. The chain's CDR3 is CASSQVWGSSYEQYF. In DNA form, the CDR3 reads TGCGCCAGCAGCCAGGTTTGGGGGAGCTCCTACGAGCAGTACTTC.

The table lists this clonotype with a few counts. This chain uses TRBV5-1 with TRBJ2-4, with D tentatively TRBD1 (5 bases). The CDR3 is 14 amino acids. V was clipped by 0 bases and J by 9 bases, with 13 bases between them. Germline loops: CDR1 SGHRS, CDR2 YFSETQ. The CDR3: CASSLEGRESIQYF. In nucleotides, the CDR3 is TGCGCCAGCAGCTTGGAGGGCAGGGAATCCATTCAGTACTTC.

The genes are TRBV12-3 or TRBV12-4 and TRBJ2-6; possible D gene TRBD2, 6 bases. Trimming removed 5 bases at V and 4 bases at J, with 15 bases between. The CDR3 is 16 residues long. The CDR3, as DNA: TGTGCCAGCAGTCCGATTACTAGCTCCGGGGCCAACGTCCTGACTTTC. Protein product: CASSPITSSGANVLTF.

This clonotype was observed at least ten times. A read error may account for a junction end that differs from germline. The CDR3 here is CASSLGGGSPLHF. Written as DNA, the CDR3 is TGCGCCAGCAGCTTGGGTGGAGGGTCACCCCTCCACTTT. This rearrangement joins TRBV12-3 or TRBV12-4 to TRBJ1-6; D unclear. This CDR3 spans 13 amino acids.

This chain uses TRBV3-1 with TRBJ1-6; weak D call: TRBD1 (6 bases). V lost 3 bases, J lost 7 bases, and 10 bases lay in between. The CDR3 has 14 amino acids. Germline CDR1 LGHDT, CDR2 YNNKEL (reference sequence). In DNA form, the CDR3 reads TGTGCCAGCAGCCAGAGGGACACAAATTCACCCCTCCACTTT. Its translation is CASSQRDTNSPLHF.

The chain uses TRBV20-1 and TRBJ2-3; 8 nucleotides agree with TRBD2. CDR3 length: 15 residues. The ends lost 2 bases at V and 1 base at J; junction bases unmatched: 5. Per germline, CDR1 DFQATT and CDR2 SNEGSKA (reference sequence). DNA of the CDR3: TGCAGTGCTAGATCGGGGCGGGAGGGCACAGATACGCAGTATTTT. Residues: CSARSGREGTDTQYF.

The rearrangement links TRBV3-1 to TRBJ2-7, with TRBD2 matching 13 bases. CDR3 length: 18 residues. Germline lookup yields CDR1 LGHDT and CDR2 YNNKEL (reference sequence). J lost 2 bases, V lost 8 bases, and 15 bases had no gene match. In nucleotides, the CDR3 is TGTGCCAGCGAGGGGACGAGACTAGCGGGGGGCTCAACCTACGAGCAGTACTTC. This codes for CASEGTRLAGGSTYEQYF.

The CDR3 bases are TGTGCCAGCAGTTACGGACTAGCGGTGTACAATGAGCAGTTCTTC. Amino acids: CASSYGLAVYNEQFF. The rearrangement uses TRBV6-5 and TRBJ2-1; 10 bases map to TRBD2. Germline lookup yields CDR1 MNHEY and CDR2 SVGAGI. The CDR3 covers 15 residues. The V gene end was trimmed by 2 bases and the J gene end by 4 bases; junction bases not matched to a gene: 2.

This clonotype was observed a few times. The rearrangement joins TRBV3-1 to TRBJ1-5; weak D call: TRBD1 (6 bases). Between the trimmed V and J ends, which lost 8 bases and 1 base, there was a span of 12 bases. Germline values: CDR1 LGHDT, CDR2 YNNKEL (reference sequence). This CDR3 contains 14 residues. CDR3 amino acids: CASGPGVSNQPQHF. The CDR3 nucleotides are TGTGCCAGCGGCCCAGGGGTAAGCAATCAGCCCCAGCATTTT.

This chain joins TRBV27 and TRBJ1-6; 9 nucleotides match TRBD1. This CDR3 region has 15 residues. The J segment lost 10 bases and the V segment lost 5 bases, leaving 9 bases of the junction unmatched. Germline values: CDR1 MNHEY, CDR2 SMNVEV (reference sequence). The CDR3 DNA follows: TGTGCCAGCAGTGAACAGGGGGCATGGGGATCACCCCTCCACTTT. Its translation: CASSEQGAWGSPLHF.

CDR3 DNA: TGTGCCAGCGCACCGGGACTAGCGGGGGCCATGGAGACCCAGTACTTC. Its translation is CASAPGLAGAMETQYF. The chain is built from TRBV3-1 and TRBJ2-5, with TRBD2 identical over 14 bases. Germline CDR1 is LGHDT and CDR2 is YNNKEL (reference sequence). CDR3 length: 16 amino acids. Trimming removed 8 bases from V and 5 bases from J; junction bases left unmatched: 10.

This clonotype was observed a handful of times. The V call is TRBV10-3, the J call TRBJ2-1; D may match TRBD1 or TRBD2 (5 bases each). With 11 bases removed from V and 3 bases from J, the gap between germline ends came to 32 bases. CDR1 is ENHRY and CDR2 is SYGVKD in the germline V gene. This CDR3 contains 19 residues. CDR3 sequence reads: CARDPDSRAYLRFYNEQFF. CDR3 bases: TGTGCCCGGGACCCCGACAGCCGAGCGTACTTAAGGTTCTACAATGAGCAGTTCTTC.

The chain combines TRBV14 with TRBJ1-1; perhaps TRBD1 as D (6 bases). The CDR3 sequence is 16 residues long. Germline V CDR1 and CDR2: SGHDN, FVKESK. V shed 1 base and J shed 5 bases, with 17 bases lying between them. The CDR3 DNA sequence: TGTGCCAGCAGCCAAGGGCTCTGGGGGCTGTGGACTGAAGCTTTCTTT. Its translation: CASSQGLWGLWTEAFF.

This clonotype was detected only a few times. The V gene is TRBV12-3 or TRBV12-4, the J gene TRBJ2-1; 8 positions match TRBD2. V shed 8 bases, J shed 6 bases, and the junction held 9 bases outside the gene matches. CDR3 length: 14 amino acids. For the CDR3, the DNA is TGTGCCAGCCGGTTGGGACTAGTGAGCAATGAGCAGTTCTTC. Translation gives CASRLGLVSNEQFF.

The J gene is TRBJ2-7, the V gene TRBV6-1; D perhaps matches TRBD2 (5 bases). The ends were cut back, 6 bases at V and 2 bases at J, with 11 bases in the middle. This CDR3 contains 13 residues. Germline V lookup: CDR1 MNHNS, CDR2 SASEGT. The CDR3 coding sequence is TGTGCCAGCAGAAAGGACTCCGCCTACGAGCAGTACTTC. It yields the protein CASRKDSAYEQYF.

This clonotype has just a few counts. The rearrangement joins TRBV19 to TRBJ2-1; the D is unclear. V lost 4 bases, J lost 11 bases, and 9 bases lay in between. Per the germline V gene, CDR1 is LNHDA and CDR2 is SQIVND (reference sequence). The CDR3 runs to 11 residues. In DNA form, the CDR3 reads TGTGCCAGTAGTACCAGTTCGAAGCAGTTCTTC. Its protein is CASSTSSKQFF.

The chain has TRBV20-1 and TRBJ2-5; 10 nucleotides align to TRBD2. The CDR3 runs to 18 residues. V dropped 0 bases and J dropped 2; count of bases not matched to a gene: 12. Germline lookup yields CDR1 DFQATT and CDR2 SNEGSKA (reference sequence). The CDR3 nucleotides read TGCAGTGCTAGAGATTGGAGGCTAGCGGGGGTCGTACAAGAGACCCAGTACTTC. Translating it yields CSARDWRLAGVVQETQYF.

V usage is TRBV20-1 and J usage is TRBJ2-1; no clear D. CDR1 and CDR2 from the germline V gene are DFQATT and SNEGSKA (reference sequence). The CDR3 loop spans 16 amino acids. V lost 0 bases and J 7 bases, leaving 19 bases between the germline ends. CDR3 sequence: CSARDLWRLGLNEQFF. The CDR3 DNA reads as TGCAGTGCTAGAGATCTTTGGCGGCTAGGGTTAAATGAGCAGTTCTTC.

This chain joins TRBV20-1 and TRBJ2-5, with D tentatively TRBD2 (6 bases). Germline V gene lookup returns CDR1 DFQATT and CDR2 SNEGSKA (reference sequence). V was shortened by 1 base and J by 5 bases, with 17 bases between the two germline ends. The CDR3 has 15 residues. In DNA, the CDR3 is TGCAGTGCTAGAGGTATTTCGGGAGTGGATGAGACCCAGTACTTC. This sequence encodes CSARGISGVDETQYF.

This clonotype was observed at least ten times. This rearrangement joins TRBV20-1 to TRBJ2-4; D not certain. The CDR3 sequence is 10 residues long. Deletions cut 0 bases from V and 10 bases from J, with 4 bases between. CDR1 and CDR2 (germline): DFQATT, SNEGSKA (reference sequence). In DNA, the CDR3 is TGCAGTGCTAGAGAGGGGATTCAGTACTTC. Amino acids: CSAREGIQYF.

This clonotype was picked up a small number of times. This chain uses TRBV10-2 with TRBJ2-7, with no clear D. CDR1 and CDR2 from the germline V gene are WSHSY and SAAADI. The CDR3 is 13 residues long. V was shortened by 4 bases and J by 3 bases, with 10 bases between the two germline ends. The CDR3 reads CASSAAPGYEQYF. The CDR3 nucleotides read TGCGCCAGCAGTGCCGCCCCTGGCTACGAGCAGTACTTC.

The rearrangement joins TRBV25-1 to TRBJ1-1; D ambiguous. The CDR3 covers 15 residues. Germline assignment: CDR1 MGHDK and CDR2 SYGVNS. V was clipped by 8 bases and J by 1 base, with 17 bases between them. Written as DNA, the CDR3 is TGTGCCAGCCGTGCTGGTCCACAGAGGAACACTGAAGCTTTCTTT. Translation gives CASRAGPQRNTEAFF.

This clonotype was observed a handful of times. The J gene is TRBJ2-1, the V gene TRBV6-5; D possibly corresponds to TRBD1 (6 bases). The V gene's germline CDR1 is MNHEY and CDR2 SVGAGI. The CDR3 sequence is 11 residues long. The ends were cut back, 7 bases at V and 8 bases at J, with 9 bases in the middle. The CDR3 spells CASKGVHEQFF. CDR3 DNA: TGTGCCAGCAAGGGGGTCCATGAGCAGTTCTTC.